This entry features one T cell receptor beta chain sequence. The target antigen is unknown. Use of 60 Vbeta and 13 Jbeta primers characterized the PCR. As handled by the study authors: An analysis performed later counted 60 million to 90 million unique TCR beta chains (roughly 11 million of them shared). Generated by immunoSEQ multiplex PCR, the TCRdb table keeps only in-frame clones and is missing some. The DNA was the basis for D and trimming; V, J and clone size are from that table. The table has about 210,000 clones, 85% seen once. The source of the sample is a study of cytomegalovirus exposure and HLA in healthy donors. Study-wide results and caveats: Some highly shared sequence variants likely arose as a pipeline artifact. The authors assumed roughly uniform sequencing depth across donors for presence/absence analyses.

Germline CDR1 reads SQVTM; CDR2 reads ANQGSEA. This CDR3 contains 15 residues. Trimming took 0 bases from V and 2 from J; bases not matched to a gene: 6. This receptor was obtained from a girl aged 2-10 years in good health and CMV-seronegative. The source material was PBMCs. The rearrangement uses TRBV29-1 and TRBJ2-7; TRBD1 matches 8 bases. CDR3 residues: CSVEEGRTGTYEQYF. In DNA form, the CDR3 reads TGCAGCGTTGAAGAAGGTCGGACAGGGACCTACGAGCAGTACTTC.